The sequence of this TCR beta chain was determined in a study of blood T cells in healthy people across ages. Study-wide points: As age increased, TCR beta diversity per million T cells fell in a roughly linear fashion. Strong correlation linked observed beta diversity and percent naive T cells.

V was cut by 0 bases and J by 0 bases, with 4 bases left in between. This CDR3 has 14 residues. Germline-derived CDR1 and CDR2 are MNHEY and SVGAGI. The use of a sample-barcoded 5' primer and a J-beta primer mix characterized a second PCR of roughly 6 to 11 cycles. Every molecule of cDNA carried a tag from a template-switch adaptor with 12 random nucleotides. TCRdb reprocessed the 5' RACE reads with MiXCR, giving one entry per CDR3 protein. The data show 630,000 or so distinct CDR3 sequences, approximately 30% seen once. This clonotype was seen more than once but under ten times. Antigen: not known. The sequenced sample was blood. V gene TRBV6-5 combines with J gene TRBJ2-3, with D unclear. This receptor was taken from an elderly woman in good health. The CDR3 DNA follows: TGTGCCAGCAGTTACTCGTACAGCACAGATACGCAGTATTTT. This encodes CASSYSYSTDTQYF.